A single T cell receptor (beta chain) is shown here with its context. The cohort comprised adults aged roughly 18 to 90 years residing in about two dozen US areas. This entry comes from a study of blood T cell repertoires in COVID-19. About the study: T cells, B-cell-depleted T cells, or PBMCs provided the cDNA or gDNA that served as material.

Per the original methods: Cell counts per sample came from amplifying reference gene primers. The assay was immunoSEQ multiplex PCR, and TCRdb's table has in-frame clones only and misses some. The DNA was the basis for D and trimming; V, J and clone size are from that table. Of some 300,000 clones in the sample, over 75% were seen once. Germline assignment: CDR1 MNHEY and CDR2 SVGEGT. CDR3 length: 16 amino acids. The J segment lost 5 bases and the V segment lost 0 bases, leaving 3 bases of the junction unmatched. The source of this sequence is a woman under 40 who had recovered from COVID-19. Material: PBMCs or T cells enriched from blood (not recorded which). The gene calls are TRBV6-2 or TRBV6-3 and TRBJ2-2; TRBD1 matches 10 bases. The CDR3 coding sequence is TGTGCCAGCAGTTACTCGAGGGACAGGGGAACCGGGGAGCTGTTTTTT. Its translation is CASSYSRDRGTGELFF.